A selection of T cell receptor beta chains follows, all from one sample in a study of read filtering for tumor transcriptome and immune sequencing. In TCRdb, the reads were re-called with MiXCR into one record per CDR3 protein. The table records more than 45,000 distinct CDR3 sequences, roughly a fifth of them present only once. The sample consisted of a population of CD138-negative cells sorted from bone marrow. Every receptor here comes from a donor aged 40 or over with multiple myeloma. Both conserved end residues are part of each CDR3. Fields, in order: J gene, V gene, clone size, D gene, CDR3 protein, CDR3 DNA. D genes are given only for firm matches. Only some rows state a clone size, as once, few, many or a class for expanded clones.

TRBJ1-1,TRBV19,many,TRBD1,CASSLLTGGGRTEAFF,TGTGCCAGTAGTCTCCTAACAGGGGGCGGTCGGACTGAAGCTTTCTTT
TRBJ2-5,TRBV5-1,many,-,CASSLTTLPQETQYF,TGCGCCAGCAGCTTGACTACCCTACCACAAGAGACCCAGTACTTC
TRBJ1-2,TRBV12-3/TRBV12-4,few,-,CASTIGGSAYGYTF,TGTGCCAGCACTATTGGAGGGAGTGCCTATGGCTACACCTTC
TRBJ2-3,TRBV19,many,TRBD2,CASSNGLAGADTQYF,TGTGCCAGTAGTAACGGACTAGCGGGAGCAGATACGCAGTATTTT
TRBJ1-1,TRBV10-3,many,TRBD1,CAISDGQGRMNTEAFF,TGTGCCATCAGTGACGGACAGGGGCGCATGAACACTGAAGCTTTCTTT
TRBJ2-3,TRBV7-9,-,-,CASSTAFGRSTDTQYF,TGTGCCAGCAGCACTGCCTTTGGGCGAAGCACAGATACGCAGTATTTT
TRBJ1-1,TRBV5-1,many,-,CASSFGQFTEAFF,TGCGCCAGCAGCTTTGGACAGTTCACTGAAGCTTTCTTT
TRBJ2-1,TRBV11-3,many,-,CASSRDQRNNEQFF,TGTGCCAGCAGCAGAGACCAGCGGAACAATGAGCAGTTCTTC
TRBJ1-5,TRBV7-8,-,-,CASSLGGNQPLHF,TGTGCCAGCAGCTTGGGAGGGAATCAGCCCCTGCATTTT
TRBJ2-7,TRBV7-8,many,-,CASSLAPGDVSSYEQYF,TGTGCCAGCAGCTTAGCGCCGGGAGATGTTAGCTCCTACGAGCAGTACTTC
TRBJ2-3,TRBV13,many,-,CASSSRRGPTPDTQYF,TGTGCCAGCAGCTCGCGGCGCGGGCCGACACCAGATACGCAGTATTTT
TRBJ1-1,TRBV6-5,many,TRBD1,CASSYSTIQGINTEAFF,TGTGCCAGCAGTTACTCCACAATACAGGGGATAAACACTGAAGCTTTCTTT
TRBJ2-7,TRBV7-3,many,TRBD1,CASSLWTGPYEQYF,TGTGCCAGCAGCTTATGGACAGGACCCTACGAGCAGTACTTC
TRBJ2-1,TRBV7-2,many,TRBD2,CASSARSGSNEQFF,TGTGCCAGCAGCGCACGTAGCGGGAGCAATGAGCAGTTCTTC
TRBJ2-1,TRBV7-2,many,-,CASSLTPSGYLSSYNEQFF,TGTGCCAGCAGCTTAACGCCGTCAGGCTACCTTAGCTCCTACAATGAGCAGTTCTTC
TRBJ1-4,TRBV6-6,many,-,CASSSATNEKLFF,TGTGCCAGCAGTTCAGCAACTAATGAAAAACTGTTTTTT
TRBJ1-3,TRBV29-1,-,-,CSGGGHGNTIYF,TGCAGCGGGGGGGGTCACGGAAACACCATATATTTT
TRBJ1-5,TRBV19,many,-,CASSIVRGPKQPQHF,TGTGCCAGTAGTATAGTTCGGGGGCCTAAACAGCCCCAGCATTTT
TRBJ1-1,TRBV15,many,-,CATSPGRVMNTEAFF,TGTGCCACCAGCCCGGGCAGGGTCATGAACACTGAAGCTTTCTTT
TRBJ2-1,TRBV7-2,-,TRBD2,CASSSTGRPNEQFF,TGTGCCAGCAGCTCCACCGGGAGGCCCAATGAGCAGTTCTTC
TRBJ2-6,TRBV11-3,many,-,CASSPTHGLGAGANVLTF,TGTGCCAGCAGTCCAACGCACGGCTTGGGCGCTGGGGCCAACGTCCTGACTTTC
TRBJ1-1,TRBV20-1,many,-,CSARVFQGLTEAFF,TGCAGTGCTAGAGTCTTTCAGGGCCTCACTGAAGCTTTCTTT
TRBJ2-1,TRBV2,many,-,CASSEWLEQFF,TGTGCCAGCAGTGAATGGCTTGAGCAGTTCTTC
TRBJ1-6,TRBV14,many,TRBD1,CASSLRTGGRDSPLHF,TGTGCCAGCAGCCTAAGGACAGGGGGCAGGGATTCACCCCTCCACTTT
TRBJ2-2,TRBV24-1,many,-,CATMDGPGELFF,TGTGCCACCATGGACGGTCCCGGGGAGCTGTTTTTT
TRBJ2-4,TRBV2,-,-,CASSERVYLAKNIQYF,TGTGCCAGCAGTGAAAGGGTTTATCTGGCCAAAAACATTCAGTACTTC
TRBJ2-1,TRBV29-1,medium-sized,-,CSAGTFSSYNEQFF,TGCAGCGCAGGGACGTTTAGCTCCTACAATGAGCAGTTCTTC
TRBJ2-5,TRBV28,many,-,CASSLFRNQETQYF,TGTGCCAGCAGTTTATTCAGAAACCAAGAGACCCAGTACTTC
TRBJ2-5,TRBV7-2,many,-,CASSRGLKETQYF,TGTGCCAGCAGCCGGGGACTGAAAGAGACCCAGTACTTC
TRBJ2-1,TRBV4-3,many,-,CASSQDYQNSYNEQFF,TGCGCCAGCAGCCAAGATTACCAGAATTCCTACAATGAGCAGTTCTTC